These 5 T cell receptor beta chains share one sample of origin, sequenced in a study of CD8+ T cells in alopecia areata. The treatment is: oral pan-JAK inhibitor, 5-10 mg twice daily. Reverse transcribed after extraction, RNA yielded cDNA as the sequencing template. TCRdb's table, derived via immunoSEQ multiplex PCR, lists solely in-frame clones and lacks some. There are 200,000 to 250,000 clones in the sample; approximately 72% occur only once, and roughly 1.2% lies in the top ten. Here the sequenced sample was CD4+ T cells sorted from blood, taken between weeks 43 and 45, from a patient treated with tofacitinib. The receptors derive from a human donor with alopecia areata.

The rearrangement links TRBV7-2 to TRBJ1-5; D unclear. The CDR3 contains 13 residues. V lost 3 bases, J lost 5 bases, and 8 bases lay in between. The germline V gene has CDR1 SGHTA and CDR2 FQGNSA. CDR3 nucleotides: TGTGCCAGCAGCTTGGTCAGTGATCAGCCCCAGCATTTT. Protein product: CASSLVSDQPQHF.

This chain joins TRBV5-1 and TRBJ1-1, with TRBD1 identical over 9 bases. The CDR3 is 16 amino acids. The J segment lost 3 bases and the V segment lost 1 base, leaving 7 bases of the junction unmatched. Germline CDR1 is SGHRS and CDR2 is YFSETQ. CDR3 DNA: TGCGCCAGCAGCTTGACGACAGGGGGAACCCACACTGAAGCTTTCTTT. It codes for CASSLTTGGTHTEAFF.

The chain has TRBV4-3 and TRBJ2-7; maybe TRBD2 (6 bases). The CDR3 consists of 15 residues. V gave up 2 bases and J gave up 0 bases, with 11 bases separating them. CDR1 and CDR2 from the germline V gene are LGHNA and YSLEER. CDR3 loop: CASSQKAGLSYEQYF. The CDR3 region has the DNA TGCGCCAGCAGCCAAAAAGCGGGCCTCTCCTACGAGCAGTACTTC.

The chain joins TRBV7-9 to TRBJ2-1; 7 nucleotides line up with TRBD1. The V and J ends lost 8 bases and 2 bases, in that order; junction bases with no gene match: 12. The V gene's germline CDR1 is SEHNR and CDR2 FQNEAQ (reference sequence). This CDR3 has 16 amino acids. This CDR3 reads CASSHGGQAAYNEQFF. The CDR3 coding sequence is TGTGCCAGCTCCCACGGTGGACAGGCGGCCTACAATGAGCAGTTCTTC.

This clone was seen only a few times. This chain joins TRBV5-6 and TRBJ2-3, with D unclear. Germline CDR1 and CDR2: SGHDT and YYEEEE. Trimming took off 3 bases at V and 4 bases at J, with 9 bases between the two ends. The CDR3 totals 13 residues. The CDR3 sequence: CASSSGRADTQYF. CDR3 sequence (DNA): TGTGCCAGCAGCTCTGGTCGGGCAGATACGCAGTATTTT.